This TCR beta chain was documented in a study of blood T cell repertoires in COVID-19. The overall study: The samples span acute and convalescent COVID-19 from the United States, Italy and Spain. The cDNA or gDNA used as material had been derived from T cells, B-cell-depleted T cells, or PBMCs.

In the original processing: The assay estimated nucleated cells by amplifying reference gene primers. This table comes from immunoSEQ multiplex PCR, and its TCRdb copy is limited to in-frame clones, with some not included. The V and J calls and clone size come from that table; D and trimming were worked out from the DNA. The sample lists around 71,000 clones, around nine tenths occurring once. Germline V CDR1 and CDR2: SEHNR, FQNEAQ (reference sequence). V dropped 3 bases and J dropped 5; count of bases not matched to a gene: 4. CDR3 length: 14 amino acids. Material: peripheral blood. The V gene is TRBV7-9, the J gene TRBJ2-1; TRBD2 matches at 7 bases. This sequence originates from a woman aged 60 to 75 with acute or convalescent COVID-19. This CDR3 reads CASSFASGDNEQFF. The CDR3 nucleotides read TGTGCCAGCAGCTTTGCTAGCGGAGACAATGAGCAGTTCTTC.